One T cell receptor beta chain is described in this entry. The entry originates in a study of cytomegalovirus exposure and HLA in healthy donors. Measured with immunoSEQ multiplex PCR; TCRdb has only the in-frame clones, and not every one. The table lists about 200,000 clones, about 81% of them singletons. There are 15 residues in the CDR3. V shed 5 bases, J shed 4 bases, and the junction held 13 bases outside the gene matches. Looked up from germline, CDR1 is GTSNPN and CDR2 is SVGIG (reference sequence). The sequenced sample consisted of PBMCs. The source is a woman aged 25 to 39 in good health and CMV-seronegative. This rearrangement joins TRBV30 to TRBJ2-7; TRBD1 matches at 8 bases. DNA for the CDR3: TGTGCCTGGGAGTCGGCAGGGGGCTTAGGGTACGAGCAGTACTTC. Translated, it gives CAWESAGGLGYEQYF. Full variable domain (outside the CDR3, taken from reference TRBV30 and TRBJ2-7): SQTIHQWPATLVQPVGSPLSLECTVEGTSNPNLYWYRQAAGRGLQLLFYSVGIGQISSEVPQNLSASRPQDRQFILSSKKLLLSDSGFYLCAWESAGGLGYEQYFGPGTRLTVT.